Included here is one TCR beta chain sequence, with context. Its antigen remains unidentified. Each sample yielded at least 5 micrograms of PBMC total RNA. V was clipped by 1 base and J by 7 bases, with 7 bases between them. The CDR3 length is 12 residues. Germline V gives CDR1 LGHDT, CDR2 YNNKEL (reference sequence). Together with a sample-barcoded 5' primer, a J-beta primer mix was included in a second PCR lasting about 7 to 11 cycles. Every single cDNA molecule received a tag from a template-switch adaptor with 12 random nucleotides. TCRdb fed the 5' RACE reads into MiXCR, producing one record per CDR3 protein. The sample lists about 640,000 distinct CDR3 sequences; about 53% were seen once. The sample belongs to a study of blood T cells in healthy people across ages. Overall study results and limits: Greater diversity and more naive CD4+ cells were seen in long-lived donors than in aged donors.

The chain links TRBV3-1 to TRBJ1-1, with D hard to call. This clonotype originated in a man aged 55 to 70 in good health. The sequencing sample was made of blood. This CDR3 is CASSQGTGEAFF. Written as DNA, the CDR3 is TGTGCCAGCAGCCAAGGGACTGGTGAAGCTTTCTTT.